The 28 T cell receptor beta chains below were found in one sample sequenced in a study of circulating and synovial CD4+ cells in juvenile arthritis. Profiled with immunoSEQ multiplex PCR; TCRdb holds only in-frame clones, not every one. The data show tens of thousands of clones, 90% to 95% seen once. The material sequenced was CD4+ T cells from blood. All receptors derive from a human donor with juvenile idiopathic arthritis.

Here the CDR3 DNA reads TGTGCCAGCGGACGAGGGGAGACCCAGTACTTC. Protein sequence: CASGRGETQYF. J is TRBJ2-5 and V is TRBV2; the D gene is possibly TRBD2 (5 bases). Germline CDR1 and CDR2: SNHLY and FYNNEI. Trimming removed 8 bases from V and 5 bases from J, with 9 bases in between. The CDR3 is 11 amino acids.

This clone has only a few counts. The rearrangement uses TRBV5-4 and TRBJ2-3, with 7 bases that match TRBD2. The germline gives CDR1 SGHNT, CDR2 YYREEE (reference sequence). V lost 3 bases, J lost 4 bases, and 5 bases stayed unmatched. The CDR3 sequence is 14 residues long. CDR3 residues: CASSSWTSSDTQYF. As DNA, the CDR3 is TGTGCCAGCAGCTCCTGGACTAGTTCAGATACGCAGTATTTT.

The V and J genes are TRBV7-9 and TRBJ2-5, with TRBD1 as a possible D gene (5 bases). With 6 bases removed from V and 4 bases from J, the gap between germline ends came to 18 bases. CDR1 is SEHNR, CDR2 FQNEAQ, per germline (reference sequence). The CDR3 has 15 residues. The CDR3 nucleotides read TGTGCCAGCAGTAAACTGGACACCCCCGGAGAGACCCAGTACTTC. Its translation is CASSKLDTPGETQYF.

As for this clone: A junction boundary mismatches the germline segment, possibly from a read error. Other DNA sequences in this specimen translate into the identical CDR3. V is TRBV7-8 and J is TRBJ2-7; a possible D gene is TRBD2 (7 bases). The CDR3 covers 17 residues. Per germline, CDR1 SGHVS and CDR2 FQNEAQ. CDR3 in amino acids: CASSRQGRGESSYEQYF. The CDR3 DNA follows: TGTGCGAGCAGCCGACAAGGGAGGGGGGAGAGCTCCTACGAGCAGTACTTC. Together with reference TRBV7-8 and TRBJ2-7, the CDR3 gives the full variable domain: GAGVSQSPRYKVAKRGQDVALRCDPISGHVSLFWYQQALGQGPEFLTYFQNEAQLDKSGLPSDRFFAERPEGSVSTLKIQRTQQEDSAVYLCASSRQGRGESSYEQYFGPGTRLTVT.

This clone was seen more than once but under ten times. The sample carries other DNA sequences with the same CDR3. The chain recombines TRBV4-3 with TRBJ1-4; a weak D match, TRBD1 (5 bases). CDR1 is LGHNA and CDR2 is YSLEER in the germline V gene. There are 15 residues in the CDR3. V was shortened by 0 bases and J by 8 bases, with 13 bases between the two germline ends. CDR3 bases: TGCGCCAGCAGCCAAGATCTGGGGCAGACAGAAAAACTGTTTTTT. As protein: CASSQDLGQTEKLFF.

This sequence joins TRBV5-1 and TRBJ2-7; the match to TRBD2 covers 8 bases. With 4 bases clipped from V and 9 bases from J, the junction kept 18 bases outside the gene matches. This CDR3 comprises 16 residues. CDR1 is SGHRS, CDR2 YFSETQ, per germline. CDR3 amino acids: CASSARLGLGLLGQYF. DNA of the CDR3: TGCGCCAGCAGCGCCCGTTTGGGACTAGGGCTTCTGGGGCAGTACTTC. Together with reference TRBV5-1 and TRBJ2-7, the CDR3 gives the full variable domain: KAGVTQTPRYLIKTRGQQVTLSCSPISGHRSVSWYQQTPGQGLQFLFEYFSETQRNKGNFPGRFSGRQFSNSRSEMNVSTLELGDSALYLCASSARLGLGLLGQYFGPGTRLTVT.

The CDR3 loop is CASSLFARTGEENGYTF. In DNA, the CDR3 is TGTGCCAGCAGTTTATTTGCCCGGACAGGGGAGGAAAATGGCTACACCTTC. V usage is TRBV27 and J usage is TRBJ1-2; the match to TRBD1 covers 9 bases. This CDR3 comprises 17 residues. CDR1 and CDR2 from the germline V gene are MNHEY and SMNVEV (reference sequence). V was pared by 1 base and J by 6 bases, with 12 bases of the junction left unmatched.

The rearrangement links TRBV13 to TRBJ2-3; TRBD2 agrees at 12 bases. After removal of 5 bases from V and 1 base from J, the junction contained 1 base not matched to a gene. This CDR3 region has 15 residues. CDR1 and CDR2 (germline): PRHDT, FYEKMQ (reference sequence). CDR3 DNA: TGTGCCAGCAGCCTAGCGGGGGGGGGCACAGATACGCAGTATTTT. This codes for CASSLAGGGTDTQYF.

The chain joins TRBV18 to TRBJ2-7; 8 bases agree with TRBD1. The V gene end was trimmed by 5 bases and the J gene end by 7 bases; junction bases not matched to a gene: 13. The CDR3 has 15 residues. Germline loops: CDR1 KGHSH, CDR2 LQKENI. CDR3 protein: CASSGTGQASEEQYF. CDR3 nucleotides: TGTGCCAGCTCAGGGACGGGACAGGCCTCCGAGGAGCAGTACTTC.

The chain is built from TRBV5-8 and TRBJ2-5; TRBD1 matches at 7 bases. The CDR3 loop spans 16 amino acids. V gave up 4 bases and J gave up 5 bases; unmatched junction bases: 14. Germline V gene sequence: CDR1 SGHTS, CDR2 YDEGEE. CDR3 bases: TGTGCCAGCAGCGTAGGACAGGTCGGGTGGGAGGAGACCCAGTACTTC. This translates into CASSVGQVGWEETQYF.

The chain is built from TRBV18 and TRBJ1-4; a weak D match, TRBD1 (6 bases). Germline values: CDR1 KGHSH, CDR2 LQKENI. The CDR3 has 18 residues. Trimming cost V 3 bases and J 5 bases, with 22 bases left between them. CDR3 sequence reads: CASSPTPGGARINEKLFF. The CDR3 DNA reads TGTGCCAGCTCACCTACGCCGGGGGGGGCGCGAATAAATGAAAAACTGTTTTTT.

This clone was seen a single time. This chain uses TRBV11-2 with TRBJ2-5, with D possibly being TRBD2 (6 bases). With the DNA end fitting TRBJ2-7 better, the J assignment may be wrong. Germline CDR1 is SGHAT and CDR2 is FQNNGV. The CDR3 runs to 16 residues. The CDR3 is CASSLSLLGTGYEQYF. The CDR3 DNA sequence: TGTGCCAGCAGCTTAAGCCTCCTAGGGACTGGGTACGAGCAGTACTTC.

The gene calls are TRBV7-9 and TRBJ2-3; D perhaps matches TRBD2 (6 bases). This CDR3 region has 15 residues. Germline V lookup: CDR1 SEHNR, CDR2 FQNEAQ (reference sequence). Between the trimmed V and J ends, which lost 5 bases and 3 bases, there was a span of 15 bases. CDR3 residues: CASSPGDGWTDTQYF. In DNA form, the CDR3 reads TGTGCCAGCAGCCCGGGGGACGGTTGGACAGATACGCAGTATTTT.

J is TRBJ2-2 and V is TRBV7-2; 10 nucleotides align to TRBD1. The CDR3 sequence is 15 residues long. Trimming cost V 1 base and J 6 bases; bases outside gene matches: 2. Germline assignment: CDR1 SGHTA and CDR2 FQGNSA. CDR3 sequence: CASSLEGQGSGELFF. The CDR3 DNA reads TGTGCCAGCAGCTTAGAGGGACAGGGGTCCGGGGAGCTGTTTTTT.

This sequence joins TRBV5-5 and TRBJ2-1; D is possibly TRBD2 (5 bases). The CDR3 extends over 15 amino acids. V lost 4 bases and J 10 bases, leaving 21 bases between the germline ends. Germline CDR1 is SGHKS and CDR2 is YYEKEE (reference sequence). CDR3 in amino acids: CASSLTERLSGEQFF. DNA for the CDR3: TGTGCCAGCAGCCTCACGGAGCGGCTGTCGGGAGAGCAGTTCTTC.

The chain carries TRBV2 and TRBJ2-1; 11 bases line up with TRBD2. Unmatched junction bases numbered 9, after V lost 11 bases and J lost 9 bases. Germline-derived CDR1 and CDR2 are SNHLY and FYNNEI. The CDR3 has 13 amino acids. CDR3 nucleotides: TGTGCCGGGGGACTAGCGGAGACGGGTGAGCAGTTCTTC. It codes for CAGGLAETGEQFF.

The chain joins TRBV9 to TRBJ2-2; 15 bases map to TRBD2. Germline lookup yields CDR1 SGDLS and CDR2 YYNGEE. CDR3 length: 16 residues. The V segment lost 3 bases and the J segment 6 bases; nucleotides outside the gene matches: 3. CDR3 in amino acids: CASSARTSGRAGELFF. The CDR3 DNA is TGTGCCAGCAGCGCCCGGACTAGCGGGAGGGCCGGGGAGCTGTTTTTT.

The CDR3 nucleotides are TGTGCCAGTAGTATAGTCCGGACAGGGAACACTGAAGCTTTCTTT. It translates to CASSIVRTGNTEAFF. The chain combines TRBV19 with TRBJ1-1; TRBD1 agrees at 7 bases. After removal of 1 base from V and 1 base from J, the junction contained 3 bases not matched to a gene. Germline V gene lookup returns CDR1 LNHDA and CDR2 SQIVND (reference sequence). The CDR3 contains 15 residues.

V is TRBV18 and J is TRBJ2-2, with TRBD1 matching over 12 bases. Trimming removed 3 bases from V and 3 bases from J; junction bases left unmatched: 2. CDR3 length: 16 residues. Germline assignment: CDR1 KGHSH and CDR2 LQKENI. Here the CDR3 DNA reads TGTGCCAGCTCACCGGGGACAGGGGGCTACACCGGGGAGCTGTTTTTT. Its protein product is CASSPGTGGYTGELFF.

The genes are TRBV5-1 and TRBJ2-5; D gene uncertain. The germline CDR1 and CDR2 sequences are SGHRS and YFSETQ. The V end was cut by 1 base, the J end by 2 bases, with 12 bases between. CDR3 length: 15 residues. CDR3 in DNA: TGCGCCAGCAGCTTGCTTTTGGCCCAGCAAGAGACCCAGTACTTC. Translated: CASSLLLAQQETQYF.

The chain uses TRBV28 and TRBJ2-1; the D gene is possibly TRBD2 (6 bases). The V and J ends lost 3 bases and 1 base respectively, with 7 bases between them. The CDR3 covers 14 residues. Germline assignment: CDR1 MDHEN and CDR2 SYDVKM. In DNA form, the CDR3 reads TGTGCCAGCAGTTTCGGGAGTTCCTACAATGAGCAGTTCTTC. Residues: CASSFGSSYNEQFF. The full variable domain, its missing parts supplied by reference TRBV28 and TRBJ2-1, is DVKVTQSSRYLVKRTGEKVFLECVQDMDHENMFWYRQDPGLGLRLIYFSYDVKMKEKGDIPEGYSVSREKKERFSLILESASTNQTSMYLCASSFGSSYNEQFFGPGTRLTVL.

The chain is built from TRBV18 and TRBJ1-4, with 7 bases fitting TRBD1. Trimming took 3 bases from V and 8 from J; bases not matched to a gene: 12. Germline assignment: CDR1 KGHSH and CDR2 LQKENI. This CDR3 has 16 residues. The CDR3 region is CASSPFSQGDMEKLFF. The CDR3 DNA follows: TGTGCCAGCTCACCGTTTAGTCAGGGGGACATGGAAAAACTGTTTTTT.

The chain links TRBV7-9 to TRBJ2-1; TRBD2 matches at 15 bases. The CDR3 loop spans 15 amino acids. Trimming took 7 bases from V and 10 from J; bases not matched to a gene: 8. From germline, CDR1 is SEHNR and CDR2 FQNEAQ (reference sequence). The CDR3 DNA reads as TGTGCCAGCACCCTAGGGACTAGCGGGAGGTTAGAGCAGTTCTTC. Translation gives CASTLGTSGRLEQFF.

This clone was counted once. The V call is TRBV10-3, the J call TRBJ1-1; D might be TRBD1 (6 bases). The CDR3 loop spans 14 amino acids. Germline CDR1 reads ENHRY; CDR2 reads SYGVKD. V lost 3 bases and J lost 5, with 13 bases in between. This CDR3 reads CAISDRGAQTEAFF. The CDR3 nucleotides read TGTGCCATCAGTGATCGGGGGGCGCAAACTGAAGCTTTCTTT.

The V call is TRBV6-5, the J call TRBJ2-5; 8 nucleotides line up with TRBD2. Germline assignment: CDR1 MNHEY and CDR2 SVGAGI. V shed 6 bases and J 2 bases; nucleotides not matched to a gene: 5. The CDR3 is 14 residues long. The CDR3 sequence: CASRLTSGQETQYF. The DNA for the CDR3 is TGTGCCAGCAGACTTACTAGCGGACAAGAGACCCAGTACTTC.

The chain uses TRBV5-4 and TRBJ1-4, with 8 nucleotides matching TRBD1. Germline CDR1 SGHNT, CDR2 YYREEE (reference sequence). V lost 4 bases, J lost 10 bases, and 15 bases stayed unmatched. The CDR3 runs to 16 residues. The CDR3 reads CASSPGTGPKDGKLFF. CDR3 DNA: TGTGCCAGCAGCCCCGGGACAGGACCAAAAGATGGAAAACTGTTTTTT.

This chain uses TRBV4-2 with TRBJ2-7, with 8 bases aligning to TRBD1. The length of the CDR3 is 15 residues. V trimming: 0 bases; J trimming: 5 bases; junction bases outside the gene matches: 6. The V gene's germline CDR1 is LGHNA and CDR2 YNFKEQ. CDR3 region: CASSQDNRGVDEQYF. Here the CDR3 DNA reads TGTGCCAGCAGCCAAGATAACAGGGGGGTGGACGAGCAGTACTTC.

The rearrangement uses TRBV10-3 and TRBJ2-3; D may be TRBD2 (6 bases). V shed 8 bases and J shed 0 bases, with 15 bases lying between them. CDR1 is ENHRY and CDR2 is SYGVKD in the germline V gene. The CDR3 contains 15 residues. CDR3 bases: TGTGCCATCGGAGGCGGCGGGGCCAGCACAGATACGCAGTATTTT. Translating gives CAIGGGGASTDTQYF.